The 14 T cell receptor beta chains below come from one sample, sequenced in a study of shared clonotypes between healthy human individuals (dated by TCRdb to about 2020). The method behind the library was the immunoSEQ multiplex PCR assay. In its TCRdb copy, this immuneACCESS table keeps in-frame sequences only and misses some clones. Where compared with another copy, unresolved V genes explain less than half of these, and the others have no known cause. The sample table shows roughly 1,600,000 clones, and 98% are seen once. Of the sample, about 0.4% falls within the top ten clones. Sequencing was done on a sample of naive CD4+ T cells sorted from blood. The sample's cell subset or site label, decoded: CD45RA+ positively selected. All receptors come from a man aged 30-40 years in good health.

The rearrangement joins TRBV5-1 to TRBJ2-1; D is possibly TRBD2 (5 bases). Germline CDR1 and CDR2: SGHRS and YFSETQ. V lost 0 bases to trimming and J lost 5 bases, with 9 bases between them. This CDR3 has 14 residues. The CDR3 nucleotides are TGCGCCAGCAGCTTGGGACTAACAAACAATGAGCAGTTCTTC. Translated: CASSLGLTNNEQFF.

This sequence joins TRBV9 and TRBJ2-7; D might be TRBD2 (5 bases). The CDR3 loop spans 16 amino acids. The ends were cut back, 0 bases at V and 5 bases at J, with 18 bases in the middle. From germline, CDR1 is SGDLS and CDR2 YYNGEE. The CDR3 spells CASSVGLRGMEDEQYF. DNA of the CDR3: TGTGCCAGCAGCGTAGGTTTGAGAGGGATGGAGGACGAGCAGTACTTC.

V is TRBV6-1 and J is TRBJ2-3; D remains unclear. Germline V lookup: CDR1 MNHNS, CDR2 SASEGT. The CDR3 spans 13 residues. The germline V and J ends were trimmed by 4 bases and 5 bases, with 10 bases remaining between them. Here the CDR3 reads CASSVQAGDTQYF. CDR3 bases: TGTGCCAGCAGTGTACAAGCAGGAGATACGCAGTATTTT.

About this clone itself: At the DNA level, this CDR3 is encoded by other sequences in the same sample as well. The genes are TRBV5-1 and TRBJ1-1; D might be TRBD1 (6 bases). Per germline, CDR1 SGHRS and CDR2 YFSETQ. The ends were cut back, 4 bases at V and 0 bases at J, with 10 bases in the middle. The CDR3 spans 14 residues. The CDR3 protein is CASSQTGVNTEAFF. As DNA, the CDR3 is TGCGCCAGCAGCCAGACAGGTGTGAACACTGAAGCTTTCTTT.

This clone was seen once. This chain links TRBV9 with TRBJ2-1; a weak D match, TRBD2 (7 bases). CDR3 size: 15 residues. V dropped 0 bases and J dropped 10 bases, with 17 bases sitting between them. Germline V gene data show CDR1 as SGDLS and CDR2 as YYNGEE. The CDR3 DNA sequence: TGTGCCAGCAGCGTAGCCACTAGGGGGGGCCCAGAGCAGTTCTTC. It yields the protein CASSVATRGGPEQFF.

The chain links TRBV7-2 to TRBJ2-7; 15 bases fit TRBD2. The CDR3 covers 20 residues. CDR1 is SGHTA and CDR2 is FQGNSA in the germline V gene. Unmatched junction bases numbered 10, after V lost 0 bases and J lost 1 base. CDR3 coding DNA: TGTGCCAGCAGCTTAGCGGGACTAGCGGGAGGTCCGGGTAGTTCCTACGAGCAGTACTTC. Translating gives CASSLAGLAGGPGSSYEQYF.

The chain links TRBV19 to TRBJ2-2, with D perhaps TRBD1 or TRBD2 (5 bases each). The CDR3 is 15 amino acids. Per germline, CDR1 LNHDA and CDR2 SQIVND (reference sequence). Trimming shortened V by 3 bases and J by 4 bases, and 12 bases separated the two germline ends. CDR3 protein: CASSMDGAITGELFF. The DNA of the CDR3 is TGTGCCAGTAGTATGGACGGGGCGATCACCGGGGAGCTGTTTTTT.

V gene TRBV19 combines with J gene TRBJ1-1, with 9 bases fitting TRBD1. This CDR3 is 14 amino acids long. The V segment lost 8 bases and the J segment 4 bases; nucleotides outside the gene matches: 8. Germline-derived CDR1 and CDR2 are LNHDA and SQIVND (reference sequence). Written as DNA, the CDR3 is TGTGCCAGTTCTACAGGGGGCGGGATCACTGAAGCTTTCTTT. This translates into CASSTGGGITEAFF.

The CDR3 is CASSFAGGTNTEAFF. CDR3 coding DNA: TGCGCCAGCAGCTTCGCCGGGGGCACGAACACTGAAGCTTTCTTT. The chain joins TRBV5-1 to TRBJ1-1, with a tentative D call TRBD1 (6 bases). The V gene lost 2 bases and the J gene lost 1 base, with 12 bases spanning the gap. Germline assignment: CDR1 SGHRS and CDR2 YFSETQ. The CDR3 has 15 amino acids.

The chain couples TRBV5-5 to TRBJ1-5; D is undetermined. Germline CDR1 is SGHKS and CDR2 is YYEKEE (reference sequence). The ends were cut back, 5 bases at V and 10 bases at J, with 19 bases in the middle. CDR3 length equals 14 residues. DNA of the CDR3: TGTGCCAGCAGACTAACACAGAGGACGGGCCCCCAGCATTTT. Its translation is CASRLTQRTGPQHF.

The gene calls are TRBV5-5 and TRBJ1-4, with D unclear. CDR3 length: 13 residues. Per the germline V gene, CDR1 is SGHKS and CDR2 is YYEKEE (reference sequence). V dropped 0 bases and J dropped 6 bases, with 6 bases sitting between them. CDR3 amino acids: CASSLVWDEKLFF. The CDR3 nucleotides are TGTGCCAGCAGCTTGGTATGGGATGAAAAACTGTTTTTT.

With regard to this clone: Other DNA variants within this sample encode the same CDR3. This chain connects TRBV10-3 to TRBJ1-1; no clear D gene. The V end lost 4 bases, the J end lost 1 base, and 4 bases lay between the germline ends. CDR1 is ENHRY, CDR2 SYGVKD, per germline. This CDR3 has 12 residues. DNA of the CDR3: TGTGCCATCAGTGGAACGAACACTGAAGCTTTCTTT. This translates into CAISGTNTEAFF.

V and J are TRBV28 and TRBJ2-7; 11 bases match TRBD2. Trimming removed 2 bases from V and 5 bases from J; junction bases left unmatched: 5. The CDR3 runs to 15 residues. Germline CDR1 and CDR2: MDHEN and SYDVKM. This CDR3 is CASSLGLAGGHEQYF. CDR3 sequence (DNA): TGTGCCAGCAGTTTAGGGCTAGCGGGAGGTCACGAGCAGTACTTC.

The chain recombines TRBV7-9 with TRBJ2-3; 8 bases align to TRBD2. In germline, CDR1 is SEHNR, CDR2 FQNEAQ (reference sequence). The CDR3 covers 14 residues. V was pared by 9 bases and J by 5 bases, with 10 bases of the junction left unmatched. The CDR3 DNA reads TGTGCCAGTACCTTGAAGCGGGAGTTAGATACGCAGTATTTT. Translating it yields CASTLKRELDTQYF.